The rows below give T cell receptor beta chains drawn from one sample of a study of lymphopenia after photon versus proton radiotherapy. Clones were sequenced by immunoSEQ multiplex PCR, and TCRdb holds only the in-frame ones, with some missing. The table lists 60,000 or so clones, about 85% of them singletons, with about 13% in the top ten. Sequences were derived from peripheral blood, sampled from a patient treated with proton-based radiotherapy. All receptors come from a man at least 80 years old with esophageal cancer. CDR3s include the opening cysteine and the closing phenylalanine or tryptophan. The order of the fields is D gene, CDR3 length, V gene, J gene, CDR3 protein. D genes are given only for firm matches.

d_call: NA
cdr3_length: 16
v_call: TRBV19
j_call: TRBJ1-2
cdr3_aa: CASQRPPGGAGYGYTF

d_call: TRBD2
cdr3_length: 16
v_call: TRBV2
j_call: TRBJ2-5
cdr3_aa: CASSAIGAGAGETQYF

d_call: NA
cdr3_length: 15
v_call: TRBV4-3
j_call: TRBJ1-2
cdr3_aa: CASSQVFRALGGYTF

d_call: NA
cdr3_length: 15
v_call: TRBV7-2
j_call: TRBJ1-3
cdr3_aa: CASSLVPHSGNTIYF

d_call: NA
cdr3_length: 13
v_call: TRBV18
j_call: TRBJ2-5
cdr3_aa: CASSPGATGTQYF

d_call: NA
cdr3_length: 15
v_call: TRBV30
j_call: TRBJ2-7
cdr3_aa: CAWSGSLGPLMEQYF

d_call: TRBD1
cdr3_length: 14
v_call: TRBV5-6
j_call: TRBJ2-7
cdr3_aa: CASSWTGPSYEQYF

d_call: TRBD2
cdr3_length: 15
v_call: TRBV7-9
j_call: TRBJ2-5
cdr3_aa: CASSSGLAAGGTQYF

d_call: TRBD1
cdr3_length: 14
v_call: TRBV27
j_call: TRBJ1-5
cdr3_aa: CASSSLQGNQPQHF

d_call: NA
cdr3_length: 14
v_call: TRBV4-1
j_call: TRBJ1-3
cdr3_aa: CASSQDHSGNTIYF

d_call: NA
cdr3_length: 14
v_call: TRBV5-4
j_call: TRBJ2-7
cdr3_aa: CASSFGAHSYEQYF

d_call: NA
cdr3_length: 16
v_call: TRBV7-6
j_call: TRBJ2-3
cdr3_aa: CASSLGWSGEADTQYF

d_call: NA
cdr3_length: 12
v_call: TRBV29-1
j_call: TRBJ1-5
cdr3_aa: CSARVSNQPQHF

d_call: TRBD2
cdr3_length: 14
v_call: TRBV7-2
j_call: TRBJ2-5
cdr3_aa: CASSPGLAFETQYF

d_call: NA
cdr3_length: 15
v_call: TRBV30
j_call: TRBJ1-2
cdr3_aa: CAWRSTGTGAYGYTF

d_call: NA
cdr3_length: 14
v_call: TRBV7-6
j_call: TRBJ2-7
cdr3_aa: CASSGYQDGNEQHF

d_call: TRBD2
cdr3_length: 16
v_call: TRBV4-3
j_call: TRBJ2-3
cdr3_aa: CASSQEIAGGTDTQYF

d_call: NA
cdr3_length: 17
v_call: TRBV7-2
j_call: TRBJ2-6
cdr3_aa: CAGGVGGYSSGANVLTF